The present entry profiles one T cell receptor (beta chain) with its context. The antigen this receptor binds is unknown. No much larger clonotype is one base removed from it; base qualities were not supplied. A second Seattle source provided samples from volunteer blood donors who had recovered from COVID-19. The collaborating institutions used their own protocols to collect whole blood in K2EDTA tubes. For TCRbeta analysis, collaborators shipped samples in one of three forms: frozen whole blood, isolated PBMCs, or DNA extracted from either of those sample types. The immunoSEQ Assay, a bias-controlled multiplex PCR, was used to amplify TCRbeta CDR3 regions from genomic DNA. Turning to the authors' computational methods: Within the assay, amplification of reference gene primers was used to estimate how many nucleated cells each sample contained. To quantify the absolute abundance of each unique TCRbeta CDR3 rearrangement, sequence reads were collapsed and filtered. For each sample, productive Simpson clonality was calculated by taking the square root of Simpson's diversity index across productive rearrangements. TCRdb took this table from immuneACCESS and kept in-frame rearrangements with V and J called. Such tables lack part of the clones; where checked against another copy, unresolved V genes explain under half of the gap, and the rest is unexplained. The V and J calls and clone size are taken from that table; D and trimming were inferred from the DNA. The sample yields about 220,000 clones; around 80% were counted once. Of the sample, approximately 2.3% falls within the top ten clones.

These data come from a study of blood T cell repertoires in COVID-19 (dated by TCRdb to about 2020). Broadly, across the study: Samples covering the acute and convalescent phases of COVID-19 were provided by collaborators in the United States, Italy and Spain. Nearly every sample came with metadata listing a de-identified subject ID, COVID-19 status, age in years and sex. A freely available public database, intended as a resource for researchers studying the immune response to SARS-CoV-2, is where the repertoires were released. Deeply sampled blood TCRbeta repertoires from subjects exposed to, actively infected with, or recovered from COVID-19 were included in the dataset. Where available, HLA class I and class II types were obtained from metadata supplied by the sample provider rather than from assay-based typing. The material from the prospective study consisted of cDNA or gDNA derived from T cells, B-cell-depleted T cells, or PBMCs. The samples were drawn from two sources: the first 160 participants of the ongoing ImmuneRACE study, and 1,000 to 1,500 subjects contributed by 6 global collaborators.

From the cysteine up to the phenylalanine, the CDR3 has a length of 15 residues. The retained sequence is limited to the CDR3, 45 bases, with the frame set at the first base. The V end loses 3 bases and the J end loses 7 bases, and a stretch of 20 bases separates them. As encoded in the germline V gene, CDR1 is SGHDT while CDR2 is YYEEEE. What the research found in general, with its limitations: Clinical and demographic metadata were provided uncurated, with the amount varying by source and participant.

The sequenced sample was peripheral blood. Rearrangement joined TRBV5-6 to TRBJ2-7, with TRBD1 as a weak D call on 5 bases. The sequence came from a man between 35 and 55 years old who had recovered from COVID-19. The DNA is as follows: TGTGCCAGCAGCTCCCTACGACACGCCTCAGGGGAGCAGTACTTC. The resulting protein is CASSSLRHASGEQYF.